This TCR beta chain was captured in a study of T cells after yellow fever vaccination (dated by TCRdb to the late 2010s). About the study as a whole: The SMART-Seq v4 Ultra Low Input RNA kit was used to prepare libraries from fractions with low cell numbers. Bulk TCR alpha and beta repertoires were sequenced longitudinally to track T-cell clones before and after primary and booster YFV17D yellow fever vaccination. Two healthy male donors made up the cohort, one aged 18 to 30 years and the other aged 30 to 40 years. Blood samples were taken at several timepoints before and after primary and secondary immunization, and bulk PBMC replicates and cell subsets were isolated.

The CDR3 covers 12 residues, taking in both the cysteine and the phenylalanine. CDR3 DNA is the only sequence kept; it has 36 bases, read in frame from the first base. The germline V gene gives CDR1 as SGHRS and CDR2 as YFSETQ. V loses 0 bases of germline sequence and J loses 12 bases, and the interval between the two ends is 12 bases. General study outcomes and caveats: Compared with the primary T-cell response, the secondary T-cell response was faster but weaker, reaching its peak on day 5 rather than on day 15. Because the study included only two donors, the extent to which the findings can be generalized is limited. Most clones expanded after primary vaccination were re-detected after the booster (approximately 96% of CD4 and 88% of CD8), suggesting broad memory maintenance. A small share of clonotypes was detected in both CD4 and CD8 compartments, with the overlap likely arising from convergent recombination. FACS-sorted repertoires could contain abundant contaminating clonotypes from the bulk population, so computational filtering was required.

Worth noting for this clonotype: Its binding antigen is unknown. There are no base qualities to consult, and no much larger clone falls within one base.

TCR cDNA was synthesized by 5'RACE template switching, which introduced a universal primer site and unique molecular identifiers. Priming of cDNA synthesis was performed from both the TCR alpha and TCR beta constant segments. Library amplification involved two PCR steps, and the second step added sample barcodes and sequencing adapters. Sequencing of the libraries was done on either Illumina HiSeq 2500 (2x100 bp) or NovaSeq (2x150 bp). On the authors' methods: Reads were demultiplexed and collapsed into UMI consensus sequences with MIGEC, and V(D)J alignment was performed with MiXCR. Clonotypes responding to the vaccine were identified with edgeR on replicate PBMC samples, with the criteria of FDR below 0.01 and a log2 fold change above 5 up to day 15. Bulk clonotypes were assigned CD4 or CD8 identity according to which sequenced CD4 or CD8 repertoire held them at higher abundance. TCRdb reprocessing: public reads trimmed at Q25 with fastp, clones called with MiXCR, in-frame beta chains kept. Rows with one shared CDR3 protein collapse into an entry with the most common genes and DNA. These V and J calls originate from TCRdb's pipeline instead of the authors' own analysis. The sample records 300,000 or so distinct CDR3 sequences, about 7.8% of which are singletons. The biggest ten clones account for approximately 16% of the sample.

The treatment or condition label, read with the paper, signifies: live attenuated yellow fever vaccine strain. At every blood-draw timepoint, two biological replicates of bulk PBMCs were collected. PBMCs were isolated from peripheral blood using a standard Ficoll-Paque protocol. RNA was extracted with TriZol from bulk PBMCs, CD4 and CD8 fractions, and dextramer-positive and dextramer-negative fractions. This TCR was sampled from a man between 18 and 29 years old who received the YFV17D yellow fever vaccine. The sample here was PBMCs, taken 35 to 50 days after the first yellow fever vaccination. This receptor chain uses TRBV5-1 and TRBJ1-2, with no D gene named confidently. CDR3 region: CASSLAGAADTF. The DNA sequence is TGCGCCAGCAGCTTGGCGGGCGCGGCGGACACCTTC.